The sequence of this TCR beta chain was determined in a study of cytomegalovirus exposure and HLA in healthy donors. Study-wide points: For TCR beta chains, V- and J-gene trimming was later linked to a missense DCLRE1C variant.

Concerning this clone itself: Antigen: not known.

Use of 60 Vbeta and 13 Jbeta primers characterized the PCR. Only in-frame clones appear in the TCRdb table, and some are missing; sequencing was by immunoSEQ multiplex PCR. Here the sample spans 100,000 to 150,000 clones, 70% to 85% being singletons. V shed 5 bases and J 2 bases; nucleotides not matched to a gene: 2. The CDR3 is 14 residues long. Germline V gene lookup returns CDR1 KGHSH and CDR2 LQKENI. This receptor was obtained from a boy under 10 years old in good health and CMV-seronegative. The specimen was PBMCs. The rearrangement uses TRBV18 and TRBJ1-5; 8 bases align to TRBD1. The CDR3 region is CASSKDRGNQPQHF. DNA of the CDR3: TGTGCCAGCTCAAAGGACAGGGGCAATCAGCCCCAGCATTTT.